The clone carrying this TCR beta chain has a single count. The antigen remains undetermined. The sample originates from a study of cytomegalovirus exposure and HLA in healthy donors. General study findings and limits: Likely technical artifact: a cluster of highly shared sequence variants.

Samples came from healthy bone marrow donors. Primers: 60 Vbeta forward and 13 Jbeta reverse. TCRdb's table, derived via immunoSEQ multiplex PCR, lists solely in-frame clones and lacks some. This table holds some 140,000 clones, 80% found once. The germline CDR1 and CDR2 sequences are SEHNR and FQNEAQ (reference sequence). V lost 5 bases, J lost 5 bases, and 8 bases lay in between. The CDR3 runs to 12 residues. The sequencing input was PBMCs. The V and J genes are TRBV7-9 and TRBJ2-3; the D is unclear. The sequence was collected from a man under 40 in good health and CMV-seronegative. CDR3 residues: CASSTRIDTQYF. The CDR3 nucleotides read TGTGCCAGCAGCACGAGGATAGATACGCAGTATTTT.